This TCR beta chain was profiled in a study of OX40 agonist ivuxolimab in advanced cancers. Study-level results: At doses 0.1 to 3.0 mg/kg, CD4+ and CD8+ clones expanded. Partial responders receiving 0.1-3.0 mg/kg showed among the lowest clonal expansion.

Trimming pared 0 bases from V and 4 bases from J, leaving 27 bases between. Germline CDR1 GTSNPN, CDR2 SVGIG (reference sequence). The CDR3 runs 19 residues. Comment on this clone: What it binds is not known.

Sampling times: baseline, cycle 4 day 1, cycle 7 day 1. The method was immunoSEQ multiplex PCR; TCRdb's version includes in-frame clones alone and lacks a portion of them. The sample has around 67,000 clones, 80% seen once. This clonotype originated in an adult with an advanced solid tumor such as melanoma, head and neck, liver or kidney cancer. The source was CD4+ or CD8+ T cells sorted from blood, collected in a trial of the OX40 agonist ivuxolimab. The gene calls are TRBV30 and TRBJ1-2; D is uncertain. The chain's CDR3 is CAWSVEYILSEEGRYGYTF. The CDR3 nucleotides read TGTGCCTGGAGTGTAGAATACATTCTATCAGAAGAAGGGCGCTATGGCTACACCTTC. The entire variable domain, with the rest obtained from reference TRBV30 and TRBJ1-2, is as follows: SQTIHQWPATLVQPVGSPLSLECTVEGTSNPNLYWYRQAAGRGLQLLFYSVGIGQISSEVPQNLSASRPQDRQFILSSKKLLLSDSGFYLCAWSVEYILSEEGRYGYTFGSGTRLTVV.